This T cell receptor beta chain was sequenced in a study of cytomegalovirus exposure and HLA in healthy donors. The PCR was carried out with 60 Vbeta primers and 13 Jbeta primers. Method: immunoSEQ multiplex PCR; TCRdb's copy keeps in-frame clones and lacks some. This sample's table has roughly 120,000 clones. Remarks on this clone: What it binds is unknown.

Study outcomes and limitations: Excluded: some indistinguishable V segments such as TRBV6-2 and TRBV6-3. A few CMV-associated chains proved CMV antigen-specific in vitro.

Germline V gene sequence: CDR1 SGHDT, CDR2 YYEEEE. This CDR3 spans 17 amino acids. The V gene end was trimmed by 1 base and the J gene end by 3 bases; junction bases not matched to a gene: 8. The rearrangement joins TRBV5-6 to TRBJ2-5; TRBD2 matches at 11 bases. This TCR derives from a man in his thirties or forties in good health and CMV-seronegative. Sequenced sample: PBMCs. CDR3 nucleotides: TGTGCCAGCAGCTTGTGGAGGCTAGCGGGAGGTAAAGAGACCCAGTACTTC. Translating it yields CASSLWRLAGGKETQYF.